The rows below give T cell receptor beta chains drawn from one sample of a study of cytomegalovirus exposure and HLA in healthy donors. TCRdb keeps only in-frame clones here, not all; method: immunoSEQ multiplex PCR. The repertoire holds some 86,000 clones, with over 85% as singletons. Sequencing input: PBMCs. All receptors derive from a woman in her twenties or thirties in good health and CMV-seronegative. The CDR3 runs from the conserved cysteine through the conserved F or W. Fields, in order: V gene, clone size, J gene, D gene, CDR3 protein, CDR3 DNA. The D gene is left open where the match is weak. Clone sizes are given selectively: once, few, many, or a class where the clone is expanded.

V gene: TRBV5-1
clone size: .
J gene: TRBJ1-6
D gene: TRBD1
CDR3 protein: CASSLFDRGSSPLHF
CDR3 DNA: TGCGCCAGCAGCTTGTTTGACAGGGGTAGTTCACCCCTCCACTTT

V gene: TRBV2
clone size: .
J gene: TRBJ1-2
D gene: TRBD1
CDR3 protein: CASSLTGGISYGYTF
CDR3 DNA: TGTGCCAGCAGTTTAACAGGGGGAATCAGCTATGGCTACACCTTC

V gene: TRBV4-1
clone size: .
J gene: TRBJ2-1
D gene: TRBD2
CDR3 protein: CASSHTSGTKNEQFF
CDR3 DNA: TGCGCCAGCAGCCACACGTCCGGGACTAAAAATGAGCAGTTCTTC

V gene: TRBV5-6
clone size: .
J gene: TRBJ2-5
D gene: TRBD2
CDR3 protein: CASRTSGVETQYF
CDR3 DNA: TGTGCCAGCAGGACTAGCGGGGTGGAGACCCAGTACTTC

V gene: TRBV7-4
clone size: .
J gene: TRBJ2-1
D gene: .
CDR3 protein: CASSLGFRGVSYNEQFF
CDR3 DNA: TGTGCCAGCAGTCTCGGTTTCCGCGGGGTTTCCTACAATGAGCAGTTCTTC

V gene: TRBV27
clone size: .
J gene: TRBJ1-2
D gene: TRBD1
CDR3 protein: CASSLSQTGQGALGYTF
CDR3 DNA: TGTGCCAGCAGTTTATCGCAGACGGGCCAGGGGGCGCTTGGCTACACCTTC

V gene: TRBV11-2
clone size: .
J gene: TRBJ1-3
D gene: .
CDR3 protein: CASSLQSGSGNTIYF
CDR3 DNA: TGTGCCAGCAGCCTACAGAGTGGCTCTGGAAACACCATATATTTT

V gene: TRBV6-5
clone size: .
J gene: TRBJ1-1
D gene: .
CDR3 protein: CASSHLPETEAFF
CDR3 DNA: TGTGCCAGCAGTCACCTGCCTGAGACTGAAGCTTTCTTT

V gene: TRBV5-1
clone size: once
J gene: TRBJ2-3
D gene: TRBD2
CDR3 protein: CASSFIGTIHTDTQYF
CDR3 DNA: TGCGCCAGCAGCTTTATCGGGACTATTCACACAGATACGCAGTATTTT

V gene: TRBV10-2
clone size: .
J gene: TRBJ2-3
D gene: TRBD1
CDR3 protein: CASSGQGNTQYF
CDR3 DNA: TGCGCCAGCAGTGGACAGGGTAATACGCAGTATTTT

V gene: TRBV7-2
clone size: .
J gene: TRBJ2-5
D gene: .
CDR3 protein: CASSDGLVSTGETQYF
CDR3 DNA: TGTGCCAGCAGCGACGGGCTAGTAAGCACAGGAGAGACCCAGTACTTC

V gene: TRBV29-1
clone size: .
J gene: TRBJ1-1
D gene: .
CDR3 protein: CSVSGTMNTEAFF
CDR3 DNA: TGCAGCGTATCCGGGACAATGAACACTGAAGCTTTCTTT

V gene: TRBV21-1
clone size: .
J gene: TRBJ2-5
D gene: .
CDR3 protein: CASSKGLGGGGETQYF
CDR3 DNA: TGTGCCAGCAGCAAAGGACTTGGTGGGGGGGGAGAGACCCAGTACTTC

V gene: TRBV27
clone size: .
J gene: TRBJ1-4
D gene: .
CDR3 protein: CASSFSRNNEKLFF
CDR3 DNA: TGTGCCAGCAGTTTTTCCAGAAATAATGAAAAACTGTTTTTT

V gene: TRBV5-1
clone size: .
J gene: TRBJ1-1
D gene: .
CDR3 protein: CASSFGHGNTEAFF
CDR3 DNA: TGCGCCAGCAGCTTCGGACACGGGAACACTGAAGCTTTCTTT

V gene: TRBV6-6
clone size: .
J gene: TRBJ1-3
D gene: TRBD1
CDR3 protein: CASSHTRDSNGNTIYF
CDR3 DNA: TGTGCCAGCAGCCACACCCGGGACAGTAATGGAAACACCATATATTTT

V gene: TRBV7-9
clone size: .
J gene: TRBJ2-1
D gene: TRBD2
CDR3 protein: CASSLDLWLADYGNEQFF
CDR3 DNA: TGTGCCAGCAGCTTAGATCTCTGGCTAGCGGACTACGGCAATGAGCAGTTCTTC

V gene: TRBV18
clone size: .
J gene: TRBJ1-3
D gene: TRBD1
CDR3 protein: CASSNAGTGFSGNTIYF
CDR3 DNA: TGTGCCAGCTCCAATGCCGGGACAGGGTTCTCTGGAAACACCATATATTTT

V gene: TRBV18
clone size: .
J gene: TRBJ2-7
D gene: .
CDR3 protein: CASSGDFTNIYEQYF
CDR3 DNA: TGTGCCAGCTCAGGGGACTTCACCAACATCTACGAGCAGTACTTC

V gene: TRBV6-1
clone size: .
J gene: TRBJ2-3
D gene: TRBD2
CDR3 protein: CASSWLAADTQYF
CDR3 DNA: TGTGCCAGCAGTTGGCTAGCGGCAGATACGCAGTATTTT

V gene: TRBV28
clone size: .
J gene: TRBJ1-1
D gene: .
CDR3 protein: CATLTDINTEAFF
CDR3 DNA: TGTGCCACCTTGACAGACATTAACACTGAAGCTTTCTTT

V gene: TRBV19
clone size: .
J gene: TRBJ1-5
D gene: .
CDR3 protein: CASSIDKGVGQPQHF
CDR3 DNA: TGTGCCAGTAGTATAGACAAGGGGGTCGGTCAGCCCCAGCATTTT